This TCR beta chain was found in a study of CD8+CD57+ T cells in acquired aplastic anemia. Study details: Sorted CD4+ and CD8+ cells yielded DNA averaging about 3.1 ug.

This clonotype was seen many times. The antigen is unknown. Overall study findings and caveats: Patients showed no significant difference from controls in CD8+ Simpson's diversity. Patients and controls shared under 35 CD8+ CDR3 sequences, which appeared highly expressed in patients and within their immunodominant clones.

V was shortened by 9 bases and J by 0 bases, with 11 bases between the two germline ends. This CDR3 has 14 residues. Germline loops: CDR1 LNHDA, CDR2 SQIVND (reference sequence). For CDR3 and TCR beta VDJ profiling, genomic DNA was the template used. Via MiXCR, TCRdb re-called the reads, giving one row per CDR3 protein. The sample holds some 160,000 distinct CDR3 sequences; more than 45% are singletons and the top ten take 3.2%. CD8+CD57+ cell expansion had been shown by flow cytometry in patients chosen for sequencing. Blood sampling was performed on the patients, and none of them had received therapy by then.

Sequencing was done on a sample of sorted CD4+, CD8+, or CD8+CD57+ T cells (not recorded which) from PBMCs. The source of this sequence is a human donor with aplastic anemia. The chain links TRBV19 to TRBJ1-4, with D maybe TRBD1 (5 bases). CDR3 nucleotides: TGTGCCAGCAGTTCACAGGCAACTAATGAAAAACTGTTTTTT. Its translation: CASSSQATNEKLFF. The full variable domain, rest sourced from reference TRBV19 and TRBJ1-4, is DGGITQSPKYLFRKEGQNVTLSCEQNLNHDAMYWYRQDPGQGLRLIYYSQIVNDFQKGDIAEGYSVSREKKESFPLTVTSAQKNPTAFYLCASSSQATNEKLFFGSGTQLSVL.